The 29 T cell receptor beta chains in this list originate from one sample, sequenced in a study of Graves' ophthalmopathy and Graves' hyperthyroidism. RNA transcripts provided the template for amplifying TCR beta CDR3 regions. RT-PCR with HTBI primers came first, then second-round multiplex PCR. TCRdb fed the multiplex PCR reads into MiXCR, producing one record per CDR3 protein. The table has almost 750,000 distinct CDR3 sequences, approximately 40% seen once. The sequencing input was peripheral blood. These receptors were taken from an adult man with Graves' ophthalmopathy.

This clonotype was detected many times. The junction and the germline gene differ at one end; a read error may be behind it. The chain couples TRBV12-3 or TRBV12-4 to TRBJ1-2, with D unresolved. There are 12 residues in the CDR3. CDR3 bases: TGTGCCAGCGGAACGGGTGGCGATATCCGCCTCTTC. Its protein product is CASGTGGDIRLF.

This chain connects TRBV7-2 to TRBJ1-1; D is possibly TRBD1 (5 bases). Trimming cost V 7 bases and J 2 bases, with 11 bases left between them. Germline values: CDR1 SGHTA, CDR2 FQGNSA. The CDR3 is made up of 13 amino acids. CDR3 protein: CASTPGRNTEAFF. Written as DNA, the CDR3 is TGTGCCAGCACCCCGGGACGAAACACTGAAGCTTTCTTT.

J is TRBJ2-5 and V is TRBV5-4, with TRBD2 identical over 10 bases. The germline V gene encodes CDR1 SGHNT and CDR2 YYREEE (reference sequence). This CDR3 has 15 residues. Unmatched junction bases numbered 10, after V lost 2 bases and J lost 9 bases. Here the CDR3 reads CASSLGLAGAEAQYF. Written as DNA, the CDR3 is TGTGCCAGCAGCTTAGGGCTAGCGGGAGCTGAGGCCCAGTACTTC.

A few counts support this clonotype. V is TRBV20-1 and J is TRBJ2-7; no clear D. V lost 4 bases to trimming and J lost 5 bases, with 21 bases between them. CDR1 DFQATT and CDR2 SNEGSKA come from the germline V gene (reference sequence). There are 15 residues in the CDR3. Here the CDR3 reads CSAIPSNGVWHEQYF. In nucleotides, the CDR3 is TGCAGTGCTATCCCTAGTAACGGAGTTTGGCACGAGCAGTACTTC.

This clonotype has ten or more counts. The rearrangement joins TRBV12-3 or TRBV12-4 to TRBJ2-7; weak D call: TRBD2 (5 bases). Trimming removed 4 bases from V and 0 bases from J, with 10 bases in between. This CDR3 has 14 amino acids. CDR3 coding DNA: TGTGCCAGCAGTTCCGACTACCCCTCCTACGAGCAGTACTTC. As protein: CASSSDYPSYEQYF.

V and J are TRBV25-1 and TRBJ2-7, with a tentative D call TRBD1 (6 bases). The CDR3 is made up of 14 amino acids. The ends were cut back, 5 bases at V and 3 bases at J, with 14 bases in the middle. Per germline, CDR1 MGHDK and CDR2 SYGVNS. CDR3 in DNA: TGTGCCAGCAGTAGGGCAGGGGTTTACTACGAGCAGTACTTC. Its protein is CASSRAGVYYEQYF.

This rearrangement joins TRBV5-1 to TRBJ2-7, with 7 bases identical to TRBD1. The CDR3 has 12 residues. Germline lookup yields CDR1 SGHRS and CDR2 YFSETQ. Trimming took 3 bases from V and 7 from J; bases not matched to a gene: 4. CDR3 in amino acids: CASSSNRGEQYF. The DNA for the CDR3 is TGCGCCAGCAGCTCGAACAGGGGAGAGCAGTACTTC.

The chain uses TRBV25-1 and TRBJ1-4; 8 bases match TRBD1. Losses at the gene ends were 6 bases for V and 5 bases for J; bases not matched to a gene: 11. The germline CDR1 and CDR2 sequences are MGHDK and SYGVNS. CDR3 length: 16 residues. CDR3 sequence reads: CASSLIAGTGNEKLFF. The CDR3 DNA sequence: TGTGCCAGCAGCTTAATAGCCGGGACAGGCAATGAAAAACTGTTTTTT.

On this clonotype itself: One end of the junction fails to match germline, which may point to a read error. The V gene is TRBV13, the J gene TRBJ2-2, with D uncertain. The CDR3 runs to 13 residues. The germline V gene has CDR1 PRHDT and CDR2 FYEKMQ (reference sequence). As DNA, the CDR3 is TGTGCCCGCAGCCCCCAGGCGACCGGGGAGCTGTTTTTT. It codes for CARSPQATGELFF.

As regards this clonotype: This clone may be a read error of a much larger clone one base away. J is TRBJ1-1 and V is TRBV10-2, with D hard to call. Germline V gene lookup returns CDR1 WSHSY and CDR2 SAAADI. The CDR3 extends over 13 amino acids. The CDR3 DNA reads as TGTGCCAACAGTGAACTGCCGAACACTGAAGCTTTCTTT. Its translation: CANSELPNTEAFF.

There are a few counts of this clonotype. This rearrangement joins TRBV10-3 to TRBJ1-4; 7 bases are a match to TRBD1. J was trimmed by 6 bases and V by 10 bases; bases with no gene match: 11. Germline-derived CDR1 and CDR2 are ENHRY and SYGVKD. This CDR3 region has 14 residues. The CDR3 is CASVRPGGDEKLFF. The CDR3 DNA sequence: TGTGCCAGCGTAAGACCAGGGGGGGATGAAAAACTGTTTTTT.

This clonotype was counted between two and nine times. This chain's CDR3 is CASSFESYGYTF. For the CDR3, the DNA is TGTGCCAGCAGTTTCGAATCCTATGGCTACACCTTC. This chain connects TRBV12-3 or TRBV12-4 to TRBJ1-2; D is undetermined. The CDR3 spans 12 residues. V lost 3 bases and J 4 bases, leaving 6 bases between the germline ends.

In this sample, this clonotype turned up a few times. This sequence joins TRBV7-2 and TRBJ2-5, with unresolved D. Per germline, CDR1 SGHTA and CDR2 FQGNSA. CDR3 length: 15 amino acids. Trimming left V 0 bases short and J 1 base short, with 9 bases between. The CDR3: CASSLATAFQETQYF. The DNA of the CDR3 is TGTGCCAGCAGCTTAGCCACAGCATTCCAAGAGACCCAGTACTTC.

J is TRBJ1-1 and V is TRBV20-1, with TRBD1 matching 9 bases. J was trimmed by 4 bases and V by 3 bases; bases with no gene match: 9. The CDR3 has 15 amino acids. CDR1 and CDR2 from the germline V gene are DFQATT and SNEGSKA (reference sequence). Written as DNA, the CDR3 is TGCAGTGCTAGGGGAGGACAGGGGTTGTCCACTGAAGCTTTCTTT. Residues: CSARGGQGLSTEAFF.

This chain links TRBV29-1 with TRBJ1-1; 9 nucleotides align to TRBD1. Germline-derived CDR1 and CDR2 are SQVTM and ANQGSEA. The CDR3 consists of 14 residues. V shed 7 bases and J 5 bases; nucleotides not matched to a gene: 11. CDR3 DNA: TGCAGCGCTATGGGACAGGGAGGTGGGACTGAAGCTTTCTTT. It encodes CSAMGQGGGTEAFF. The full variable domain, in which reference TRBV29-1 and TRBJ1-1 provide the parts outside the CDR3, is SAVISQKPSRDICQRGTSLTIQCQVDSQVTMMFWYRQQPGQSLTLIATANQGSEATYESGFVIDKFPISRPNLTFSTLTVSNMSPEDSSIYLCSAMGQGGGTEAFFGQGTRLTVV.

The CDR3 region has the DNA TGCAGTGCTAGGAATCCCGTAGCCGAGATGGGAGAGACCCAGTACTTC. Residues: CSARNPVAEMGETQYF. This chain joins TRBV20-1 and TRBJ2-5; D is uncertain. The CDR3 is made up of 16 amino acids. V shed 3 bases and J shed 4 bases, with 21 bases lying between them. The germline CDR1 and CDR2 sequences are DFQATT and SNEGSKA (reference sequence).

There are a few counts of this clonotype. The CDR3 sequence: CASSYRQPRQYF. The DNA for the CDR3 is TGTGCCAGCAGTTACCGACAGCCGCGGCAGTACTTC. The rearrangement links TRBV2 to TRBJ2-7; D may be TRBD1 (5 bases). The germline gives CDR1 SNHLY, CDR2 FYNNEI. This CDR3 is 12 amino acids long. Trimming left V 5 bases short and J 9 bases short, with 14 bases between.

This chain uses TRBV5-6 with TRBJ1-4; 8 bases match TRBD1. Losses at the gene ends were 4 bases for V and 4 bases for J; bases not matched to a gene: 6. CDR3 length: 15 amino acids. The germline CDR1 and CDR2 sequences are SGHDT and YYEEEE. This CDR3 is CASSRDRGHNEKLFF. CDR3 DNA sequence: TGTGCCAGCAGCAGAGACAGGGGACATAATGAAAAACTGTTTTTT.

In its sample, this clonotype was seen a few times. This chain joins TRBV25-1 and TRBJ1-2; a possible D gene is TRBD1 (6 bases). Trimming left V 5 bases short and J 3 bases short, with 10 bases between. The germline CDR1 and CDR2 sequences are MGHDK and SYGVNS. CDR3 length: 13 amino acids. The CDR3, as DNA: TGTGCCAGCAGTTATCGACAGGACTATGGCTACACCTTC. Translated, it gives CASSYRQDYGYTF.

Note on this clonotype: One end of the junction fails to match germline, which may point to a read error. This chain joins TRBV14 and TRBJ1-1; TRBD1 agrees at 11 bases. The germline CDR1 and CDR2 sequences are SGHDN and FVKESK. This CDR3 is 17 amino acids long. DNA of the CDR3: TGTGCCAGCAGCTCGAAGGACAGGGGGCTCATTGACACTGAAGCTTCCTTT. Translation gives CASSSKDRGLIDTEASF. Variable domain in full (rest from reference TRBV14 and TRBJ1-1): EAGVTQFPSHSVIEKGQTVTLRCDPISGHDNLYWYRRVMGKEIKFLLHFVKESKQDESGMPNNRFLAERTGGTYSTLKVQPAELEDSGVYFCASSSKDRGLIDTEASFGQGTRLTVV.

The rearrangement joins TRBV7-3 to TRBJ2-5; D gene unclear. V shed 2 bases and J shed 5 bases, with 9 bases lying between them. The CDR3 runs 13 residues. CDR1 and CDR2 from the germline V gene are SGHTA and FQGTGA. The CDR3 bases are TGTGCCAGCAGCTTATCCCCCCCCGAGACCCAGTACTTC. Its translation: CASSLSPPETQYF.

The chain links TRBV2 to TRBJ1-1; D is perhaps TRBD1 (5 bases). The length of the CDR3 is 13 residues. Germline CDR1 SNHLY, CDR2 FYNNEI. V gave up 8 bases and J gave up 0 bases, with 10 bases separating them. The CDR3 region has the DNA TGTGCCAGCCCAGGGATTTTGAACACTGAAGCTTTCTTT. Protein product: CASPGILNTEAFF.

The table lists this clonotype with many counts. This chain joins TRBV24-1 and TRBJ2-5, with 7 bases matching TRBD1. The CDR3 runs 16 residues. Germline CDR1 and CDR2: KGHDR and SFDVKD. J gave up 0 bases and V 3 bases, and 6 bases lay outside the gene matches. The CDR3 DNA is TGTGCCACCAGTGATACCGTCGGGACAGACCAAGAGACCCAGTACTTC. It encodes CATSDTVGTDQETQYF.

The gene calls are TRBV19 and TRBJ1-1, with D tentatively TRBD1 (5 bases). The length of the CDR3 is 13 residues. The germline V and J ends were trimmed by 7 bases and 4 bases, with 13 bases remaining between them. Germline V lookup: CDR1 LNHDA, CDR2 SQIVND (reference sequence). Here the CDR3 reads CASKKGGGTEAFF. CDR3 nucleotides: TGTGCCAGTAAGAAGGGCGGGGGCACTGAAGCTTTCTTT. Full variable domain (missing parts from reference TRBV19 and TRBJ1-1): DGGITQSPKYLFRKEGQNVTLSCEQNLNHDAMYWYRQDPGQGLRLIYYSQIVNDFQKGDIAEGYSVSREKKESFPLTVTSAQKNPTAFYLCASKKGGGTEAFFGQGTRLTVV.

Comment on this clonotype: A much bigger clone sits one base away, suggesting this may be a read error. CDR3 in amino acids: CSAAGQADELYF. The DNA for the CDR3 is TGCAGTGCCGCGGGACAGGCAGACGAGCTGTACTTC. The chain combines TRBV29-1 with TRBJ2-7; 8 bases fit TRBD1. Germline loops: CDR1 SQVTM, CDR2 ANQGSEA. The CDR3 is 12 amino acids.

The chain recombines TRBV7-9 with TRBJ2-7; 9 bases align to TRBD1. CDR1 SEHNR and CDR2 FQNEAQ come from the germline V gene (reference sequence). The CDR3 has 13 residues. V trimming: 11 bases; J trimming: 3 bases; junction bases outside the gene matches: 8. This CDR3 reads CAWSLGQGYEQYF. The DNA for the CDR3 is TGTGCCTGGTCCCTGGGACAGGGCTACGAGCAGTACTTC.

This clonotype has a count of ten or more. V usage is TRBV29-1 and J usage is TRBJ1-1; possible D gene TRBD1, 6 bases. V lost 1 base and J lost 0, with 12 bases in between. Germline V gene lookup returns CDR1 SQVTM and CDR2 ANQGSEA. This CDR3 region has 15 residues. CDR3 nucleotide sequence: TGCAGCGTTGAAGGCTGGGGGGCTGTGAACACTGAAGCTTTCTTT. Translating gives CSVEGWGAVNTEAFF.

This clonotype was found many times. The V and J genes are TRBV6-5 and TRBJ1-5; TRBD1 is a possible D gene (6 bases). The V gene's germline CDR1 is MNHEY and CDR2 SVGAGI. The CDR3 totals 15 residues. The V end lost 5 bases, the J end lost 2 bases, and 13 bases lay between the germline ends. CDR3 residues: CASSPTGLGNQPQHF. CDR3 sequence (DNA): TGTGCCAGCAGTCCCACAGGGTTGGGCAATCAGCCCCAGCATTTT.

V is TRBV29-1 and J is TRBJ2-7; possibly TRBD1 or TRBD2 for D (5 bases each). V was clipped by 3 bases and J by 6 bases, with 12 bases between them. Germline-derived CDR1 and CDR2 are SQVTM and ANQGSEA. The CDR3 runs 12 residues. The CDR3 reads CSVEGVVGEQYF. As DNA, the CDR3 is TGCAGCGTTGAGGGGGTTGTGGGCGAGCAGTACTTC.